This TCR beta chain is drawn from a study of blood T cells in healthy people across ages. Overall study results and limits: A strong correlation was found between TCR beta diversity and the percentage of naive T cells. It was not possible, with unsorted PBMCs, to conclusively compare naive and antigen-experienced cells.

It was with a sample-barcoded 5' primer and a J-beta primer mix that a second PCR of roughly 6 to 12 cycles was run. TCRdb recomputed calls from the 5' RACE reads with MiXCR, one row per CDR3 protein. Of about 1,500,000 distinct CDR3 sequences listed, 42% are singletons. About this clonotype: The antigen is not known.

This CDR3 is built from 16 residues. With 3 bases clipped from V and 13 bases from J, the junction kept 18 bases outside the gene matches. CDR1 is ENHRY and CDR2 is SYGVKD in the germline V gene. Source material: blood. The chain carries TRBV10-3 and TRBJ2-4; 7 nucleotides line up with TRBD2. This sequence was found in a woman under 30 in good health. Written as DNA, the CDR3 is TGTGCCATCAGTGAAAGGTTGCGGGAGTTTGGGAATGAGCAGTACTTC. Protein: CAISERLREFGNEQYF.